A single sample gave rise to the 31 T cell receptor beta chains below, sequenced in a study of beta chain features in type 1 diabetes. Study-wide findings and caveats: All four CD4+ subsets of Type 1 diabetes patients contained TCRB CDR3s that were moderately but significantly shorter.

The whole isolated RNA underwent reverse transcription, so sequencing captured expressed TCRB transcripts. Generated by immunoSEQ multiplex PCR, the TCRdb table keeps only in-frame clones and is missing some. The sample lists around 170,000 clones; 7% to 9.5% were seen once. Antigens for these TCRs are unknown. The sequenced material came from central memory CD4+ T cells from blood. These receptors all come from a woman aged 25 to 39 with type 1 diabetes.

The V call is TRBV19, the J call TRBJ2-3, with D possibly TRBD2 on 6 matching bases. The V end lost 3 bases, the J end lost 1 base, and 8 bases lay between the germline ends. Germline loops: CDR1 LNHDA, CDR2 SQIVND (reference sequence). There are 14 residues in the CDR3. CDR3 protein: CASSMGGGTDTQYF. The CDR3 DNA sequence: TGTGCCAGTAGTATGGGGGGAGGCACAGATACGCAGTATTTT.

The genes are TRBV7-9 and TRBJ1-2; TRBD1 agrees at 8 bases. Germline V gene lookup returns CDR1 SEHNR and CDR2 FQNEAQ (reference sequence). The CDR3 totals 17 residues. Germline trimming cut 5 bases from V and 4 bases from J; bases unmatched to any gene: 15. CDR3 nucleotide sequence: TGTGCCAGCAGCATGGACAGGGCGGGGTTACTAGGCTATGGCTACACCTTC. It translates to CASSMDRAGLLGYGYTF. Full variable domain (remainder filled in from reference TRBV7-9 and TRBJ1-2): DTGVSQNPRHKITKRGQNVTFRCDPISEHNRLYWYRQTLGQGPEFLTYFQNEAQLEKSRLLSDRFSAERPKGSFSTLEIQRTEQGDSAMYLCASSMDRAGLLGYGYTFGSGTRLTVV.

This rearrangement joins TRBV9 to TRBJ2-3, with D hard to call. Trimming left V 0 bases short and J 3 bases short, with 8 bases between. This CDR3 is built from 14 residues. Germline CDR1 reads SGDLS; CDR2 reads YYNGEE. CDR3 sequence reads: CASSVAARTDTQYF. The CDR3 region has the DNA TGTGCCAGCAGCGTAGCGGCTAGAACAGATACGCAGTATTTT.

The CDR3 region is CASSSSRGVSPTAGELFF. CDR3 coding DNA: TGCGCCAGCAGTAGTTCCCGGGGAGTAAGCCCCACAGCCGGGGAGCTGTTTTTT. The chain has TRBV10-2 and TRBJ2-2, with D maybe TRBD2 (5 bases). V was cut by 5 bases and J by 6 bases, with 25 bases left in between. CDR1 WSHSY and CDR2 SAAADI come from the germline V gene. The CDR3 consists of 18 residues.

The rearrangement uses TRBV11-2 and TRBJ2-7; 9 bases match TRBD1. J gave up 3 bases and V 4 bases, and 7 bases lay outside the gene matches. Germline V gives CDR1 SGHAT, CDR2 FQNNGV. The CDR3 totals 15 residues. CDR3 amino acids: CASSSTGTGIYEQYF. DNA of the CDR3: TGTGCCAGCAGCTCAACCGGGACAGGGATCTACGAGCAGTACTTC.

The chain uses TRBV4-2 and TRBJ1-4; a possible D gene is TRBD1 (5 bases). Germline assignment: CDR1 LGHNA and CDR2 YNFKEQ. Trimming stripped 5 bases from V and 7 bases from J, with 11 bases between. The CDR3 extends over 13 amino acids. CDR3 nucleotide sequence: TGTGCCAGCAGCTTTAAGGGGATTGAAAAACTGTTTTTT. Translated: CASSFKGIEKLFF.

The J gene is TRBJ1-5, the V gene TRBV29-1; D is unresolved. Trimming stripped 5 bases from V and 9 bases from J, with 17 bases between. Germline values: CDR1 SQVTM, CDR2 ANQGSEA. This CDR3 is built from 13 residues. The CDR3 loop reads CSVTDGLGRPQHF. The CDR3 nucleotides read TGCAGCGTTACCGACGGACTAGGACGGCCCCAGCATTTT.

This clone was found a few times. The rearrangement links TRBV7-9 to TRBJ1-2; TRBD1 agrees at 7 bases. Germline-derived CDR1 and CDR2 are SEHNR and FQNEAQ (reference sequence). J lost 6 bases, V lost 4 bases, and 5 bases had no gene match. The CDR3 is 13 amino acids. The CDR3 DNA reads TGTGCCAGCAGCTCACAGGGGTTGAATGGCTACACCTTC. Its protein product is CASSSQGLNGYTF.

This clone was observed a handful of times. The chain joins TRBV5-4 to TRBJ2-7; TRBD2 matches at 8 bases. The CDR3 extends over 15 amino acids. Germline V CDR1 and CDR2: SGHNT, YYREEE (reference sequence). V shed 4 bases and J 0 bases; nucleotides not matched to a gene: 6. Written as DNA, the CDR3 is TGTGCCAGCAGCGTCAAGCGGGGGCCCTCCTACGAGCAGTACTTC. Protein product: CASSVKRGPSYEQYF.

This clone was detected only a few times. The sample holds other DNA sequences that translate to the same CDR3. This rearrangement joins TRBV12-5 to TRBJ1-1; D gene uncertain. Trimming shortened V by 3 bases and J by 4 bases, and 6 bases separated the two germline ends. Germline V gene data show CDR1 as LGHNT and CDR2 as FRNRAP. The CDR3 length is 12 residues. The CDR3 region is CASGLEGTEAFF. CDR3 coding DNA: TGTGCTAGTGGTTTAGAGGGCACTGAAGCTTTCTTT.

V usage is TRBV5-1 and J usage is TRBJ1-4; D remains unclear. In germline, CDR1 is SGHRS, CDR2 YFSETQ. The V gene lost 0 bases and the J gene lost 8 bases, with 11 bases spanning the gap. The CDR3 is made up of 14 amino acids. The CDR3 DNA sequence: TGCGCCAGCAGCTTGGTCCTTGCGGGAGAAAAACTGTTTTTT. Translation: CASSLVLAGEKLFF.

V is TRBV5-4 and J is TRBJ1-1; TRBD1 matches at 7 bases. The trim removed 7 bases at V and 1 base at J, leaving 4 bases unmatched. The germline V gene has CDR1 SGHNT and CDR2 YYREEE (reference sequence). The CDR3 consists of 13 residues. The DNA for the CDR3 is TGTGCCAGCTTGGGACAGCCGAACACTGAAGCTTTCTTT. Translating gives CASLGQPNTEAFF.

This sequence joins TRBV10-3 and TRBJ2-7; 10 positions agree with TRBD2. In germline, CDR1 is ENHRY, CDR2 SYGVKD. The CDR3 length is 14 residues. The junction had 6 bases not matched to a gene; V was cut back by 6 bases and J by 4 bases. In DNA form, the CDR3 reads TGTGCCATCAGCGCTAGCGGGAGAGGGTACGAGCAGTACTTC. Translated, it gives CAISASGRGYEQYF.

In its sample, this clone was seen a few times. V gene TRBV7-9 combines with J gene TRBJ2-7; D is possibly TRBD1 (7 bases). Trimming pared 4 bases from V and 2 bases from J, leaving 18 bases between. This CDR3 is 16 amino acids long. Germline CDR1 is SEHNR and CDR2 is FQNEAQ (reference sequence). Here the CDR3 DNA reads TGTGCCAGCAGCTGGGGGGTAGGGGGCCGGACCTACGAGCAGTACTTC. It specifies CASSWGVGGRTYEQYF.

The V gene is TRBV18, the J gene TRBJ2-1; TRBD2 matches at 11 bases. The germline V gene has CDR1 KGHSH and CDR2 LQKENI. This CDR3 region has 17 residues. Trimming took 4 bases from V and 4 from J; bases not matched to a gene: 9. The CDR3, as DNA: TGTGCCAGCTCACGAGATAGCGGGAGGGCCAATTACAATGAGCAGTTCTTC. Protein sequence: CASSRDSGRANYNEQFF.

The CDR3 nucleotides read TGTGCCAGCAGCCTGGGACTACAGGGTGAGCAGTTCTTC. Amino acid sequence: CASSLGLQGEQFF. This chain joins TRBV13 and TRBJ2-1; D is perhaps TRBD2 (7 bases). With 5 bases removed from V and 9 bases from J, the gap between germline ends came to 14 bases. In germline, CDR1 is PRHDT, CDR2 FYEKMQ (reference sequence). CDR3 length: 13 residues. Full variable domain (rest looked up from reference TRBV13 and TRBJ2-1): AAGVIQSPRHLIKEKRETATLKCYPIPRHDTVYWYQQGPGQDPQFLISFYEKMQSDKGSIPDRFSAQQFSDYHSELNMSSLELGDSALYFCASSLGLQGEQFFGPGTRLTVL.

In DNA, the CDR3 is TGTGCCAGCAGCGTAGCGTTGGGCAGGGGCCACGAGCAGTACTTC. Its protein is CASSVALGRGHEQYF. This sequence joins TRBV9 and TRBJ2-7, with a weak D call TRBD1 (6 bases). This CDR3 contains 15 residues. Germline lookup yields CDR1 SGDLS and CDR2 YYNGEE. V lost 0 bases to trimming and J lost 5 bases, with 15 bases between them.

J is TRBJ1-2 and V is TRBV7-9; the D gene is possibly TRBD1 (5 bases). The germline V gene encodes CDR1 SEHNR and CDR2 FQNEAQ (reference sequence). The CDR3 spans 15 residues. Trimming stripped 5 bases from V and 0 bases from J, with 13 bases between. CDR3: CASSEFGGANYGYTF. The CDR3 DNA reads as TGTGCCAGCAGCGAATTCGGGGGGGCTAACTATGGCTACACCTTC.

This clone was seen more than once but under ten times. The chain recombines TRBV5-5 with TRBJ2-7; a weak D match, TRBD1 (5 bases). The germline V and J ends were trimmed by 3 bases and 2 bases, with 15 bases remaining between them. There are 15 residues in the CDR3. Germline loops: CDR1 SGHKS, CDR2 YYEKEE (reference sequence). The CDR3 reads CASSSNGQHTYEQYF. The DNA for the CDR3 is TGTGCCAGCAGCTCAAATGGACAACATACCTACGAGCAGTACTTC.

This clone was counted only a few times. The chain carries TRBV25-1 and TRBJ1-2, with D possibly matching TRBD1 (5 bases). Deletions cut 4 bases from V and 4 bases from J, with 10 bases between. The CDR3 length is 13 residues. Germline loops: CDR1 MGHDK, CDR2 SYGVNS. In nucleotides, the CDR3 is TGTGCCAGCAGTGTCGCAGGGATCTATGGCTACACCTTC. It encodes CASSVAGIYGYTF.

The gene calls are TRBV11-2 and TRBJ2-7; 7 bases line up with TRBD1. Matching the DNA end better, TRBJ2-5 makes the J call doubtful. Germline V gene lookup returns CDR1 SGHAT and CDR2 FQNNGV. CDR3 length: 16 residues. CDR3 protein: CASSLVMTGSGETQYF. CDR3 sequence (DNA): TGTGCCAGCAGCTTAGTAATGACAGGGTCGGGGGAGACCCAGTACTTC.

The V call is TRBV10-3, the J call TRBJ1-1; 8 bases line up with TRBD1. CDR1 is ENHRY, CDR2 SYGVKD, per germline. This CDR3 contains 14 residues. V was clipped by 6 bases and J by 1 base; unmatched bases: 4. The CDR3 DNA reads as TGTGCCATCAGCCGGACAGGGAAGAACACTGAAGCTTTCTTT. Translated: CAISRTGKNTEAFF.

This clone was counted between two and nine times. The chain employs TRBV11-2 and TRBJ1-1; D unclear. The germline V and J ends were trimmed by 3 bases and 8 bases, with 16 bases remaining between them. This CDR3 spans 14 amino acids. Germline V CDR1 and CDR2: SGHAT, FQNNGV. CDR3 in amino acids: CASSFVEGASEAFF. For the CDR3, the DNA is TGTGCCAGCAGCTTCGTGGAAGGAGCCTCAGAAGCTTTCTTT. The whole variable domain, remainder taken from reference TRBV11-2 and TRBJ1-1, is EAGVAQSPRYKIIEKRQSVAFWCNPISGHATLYWYQQILGQGPKLLIQFQNNGVVDDSQLPKDRFSAERLKGVDSTLKIQPAKLEDSAVYLCASSFVEGASEAFFGQGTRLTVV.

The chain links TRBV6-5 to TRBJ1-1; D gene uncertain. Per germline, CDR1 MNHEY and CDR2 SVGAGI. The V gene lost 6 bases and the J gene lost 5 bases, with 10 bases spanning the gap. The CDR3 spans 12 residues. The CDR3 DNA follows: TGTGCCAGCAGCGCAACGGGGACTGAAGCTTTCTTT. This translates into CASSATGTEAFF.

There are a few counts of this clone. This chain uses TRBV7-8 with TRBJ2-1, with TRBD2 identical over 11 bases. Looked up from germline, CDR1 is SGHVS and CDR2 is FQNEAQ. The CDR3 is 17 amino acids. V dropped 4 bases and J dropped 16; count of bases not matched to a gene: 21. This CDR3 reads CASSSSGGGLAGHKSFF. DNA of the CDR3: TGTGCCAGCAGCTCGAGCGGAGGAGGACTAGCGGGTCACAAGAGTTTCTTC.

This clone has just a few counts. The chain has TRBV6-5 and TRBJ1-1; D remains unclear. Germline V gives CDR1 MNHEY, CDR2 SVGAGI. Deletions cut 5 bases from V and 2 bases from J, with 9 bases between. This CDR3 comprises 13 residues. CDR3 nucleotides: TGTGCCAGCAGTGAAGTCAGAAACACTGAAGCTTTCTTT. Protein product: CASSEVRNTEAFF.

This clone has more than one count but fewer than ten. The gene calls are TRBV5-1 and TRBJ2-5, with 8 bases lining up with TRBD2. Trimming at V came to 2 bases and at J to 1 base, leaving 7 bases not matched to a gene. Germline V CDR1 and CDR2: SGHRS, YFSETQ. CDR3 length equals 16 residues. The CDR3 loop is CASSLVLGGAQETQYF. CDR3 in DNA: TGCGCCAGCAGCTTAGTACTCGGGGGGGCCCAAGAGACCCAGTACTTC. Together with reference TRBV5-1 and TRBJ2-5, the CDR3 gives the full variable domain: KAGVTQTPRYLIKTRGQQVTLSCSPISGHRSVSWYQQTPGQGLQFLFEYFSETQRNKGNFPGRFSGRQFSNSRSEMNVSTLELGDSALYLCASSLVLGGAQETQYFGPGTRLLVL.

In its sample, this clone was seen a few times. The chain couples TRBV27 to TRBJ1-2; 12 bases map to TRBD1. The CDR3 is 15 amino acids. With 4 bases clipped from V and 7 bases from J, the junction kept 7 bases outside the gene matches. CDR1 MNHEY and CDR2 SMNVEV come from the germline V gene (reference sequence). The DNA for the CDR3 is TGTGCCAGCAGTTCGCACGGGACAGGGGGCTCTGGCTACACCTTC. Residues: CASSSHGTGGSGYTF.

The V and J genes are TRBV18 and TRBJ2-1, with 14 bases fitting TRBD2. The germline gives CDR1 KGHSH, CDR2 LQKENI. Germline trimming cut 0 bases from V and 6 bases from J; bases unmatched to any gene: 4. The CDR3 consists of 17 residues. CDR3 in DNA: TGTGCCAGCTCACCACCCCCTGGGACTAGCGGGAGCAATGAGCAGTTCTTC. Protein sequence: CASSPPPGTSGSNEQFF.

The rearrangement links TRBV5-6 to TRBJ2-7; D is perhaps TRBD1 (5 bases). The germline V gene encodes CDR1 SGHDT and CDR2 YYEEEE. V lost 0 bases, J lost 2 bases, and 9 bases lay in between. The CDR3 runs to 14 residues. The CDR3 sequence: CASSLVGATYEQYF. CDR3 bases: TGTGCCAGCAGCTTGGTAGGGGCCACCTACGAGCAGTACTTC. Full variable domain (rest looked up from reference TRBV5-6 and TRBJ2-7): DAGVTQSPTHLIKTRGQQVTLRCSPKSGHDTVSWYQQALGQGPQFIFQYYEEEERQRGNFPDRFSGHQFPNYSSELNVNALLLGDSALYLCASSLVGATYEQYFGPGTRLTVT.

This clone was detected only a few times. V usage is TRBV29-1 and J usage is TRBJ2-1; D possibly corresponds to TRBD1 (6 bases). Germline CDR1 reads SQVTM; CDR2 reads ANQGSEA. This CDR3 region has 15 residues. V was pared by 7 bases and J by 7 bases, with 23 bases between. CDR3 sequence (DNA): TGCAGCGCCCCTTCTTGGGCAGGGGATTGGAATGAGCAGTTCTTC. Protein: CSAPSWAGDWNEQFF.